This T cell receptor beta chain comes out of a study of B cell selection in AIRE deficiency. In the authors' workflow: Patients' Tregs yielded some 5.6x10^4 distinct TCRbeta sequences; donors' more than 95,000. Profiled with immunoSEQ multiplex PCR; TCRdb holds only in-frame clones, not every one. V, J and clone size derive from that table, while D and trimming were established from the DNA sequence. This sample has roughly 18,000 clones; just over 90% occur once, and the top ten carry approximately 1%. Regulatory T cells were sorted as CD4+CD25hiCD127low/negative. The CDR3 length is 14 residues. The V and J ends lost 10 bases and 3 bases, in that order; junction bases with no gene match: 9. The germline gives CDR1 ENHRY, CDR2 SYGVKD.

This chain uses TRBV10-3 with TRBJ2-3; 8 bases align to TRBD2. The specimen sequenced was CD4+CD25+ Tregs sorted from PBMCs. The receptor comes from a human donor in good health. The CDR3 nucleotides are TGTGCCACCAAGAGCGGGAGTGGAACAGATACGCAGTATTTT. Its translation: CATKSGSGTDTQYF.